This T cell receptor beta chain appears in the sequencing data of a study of cytomegalovirus exposure and HLA in healthy donors. This CDR3 spans 13 amino acids. With 6 bases removed from V and 6 bases from J, the gap between germline ends came to 12 bases. The V gene's germline CDR1 is MNHNS and CDR2 SASEGT. Study conclusions and caveats: For most TCR beta V segments, an earlier analysis put the productive rate at about 90% or about 30% of the time. Evidence from a later analysis indicated that most CMV-associated TCR beta chains looked HLA-restricted. The CMV antigen specificity of a few CMV-associated chains was confirmed through in vitro analysis.

The PCR had 60 Vbeta and 13 Jbeta primers. Data came from immunoSEQ multiplex PCR; TCRdb stores just in-frame clones and leaves some out. The sample includes about 170,000 clones, nearly 80% seen only once; the top ten take under 8%. Remarks on this clone: Antigen unknown.

The specimen sequenced was PBMCs. The receptor was derived from a middle-aged man in good health and CMV-seropositive. The rearrangement uses TRBV6-1 and TRBJ1-3; D call uncertain. The CDR3 DNA is TGTGCCAGCAGCAGAAATATAAAAAACACCATATATTTT. Its translation: CASSRNIKNTIYF.